One T cell receptor beta chain is described in this entry. The source of the sample is a study of blood T cell repertoires in COVID-19. Using immunoSEQ multiplex PCR, the repertoire was profiled, and TCRdb retains in-frame clones only, with some absent. The table shows 150,000 to 200,000 clones, with 70% to 90% occurring only once. This TCR came from a human donor in a cohort sampled during active COVID-19. What was sequenced was peripheral blood.

As DNA, the CDR3 is TGTGCCAGCAGCCAAGATCCGTCGTCCGGCGGGAGGCGAGATACGCAGTATTTT. This translates into CASSQDPSSGGRRDTQYF. This chain uses TRBV4-2 with TRBJ2-3; TRBD2 agrees at 8 bases. The CDR3 contains 18 residues. Germline V gives CDR1 LGHNA, CDR2 YNFKEQ. V was pared by 0 bases and J by 5 bases, with 13 bases of the junction left unmatched.